This entry is about one T cell receptor beta chain. Antigen unknown. This sample is drawn from a study of T cell responses to AZD1222 COVID-19 vaccine. Regarding the study as a whole: Baseline serostatus was positive in only six AZD1222 recipients. Repertoire collection took place solely once the T cell response had peaked. Two doses of AZD1222 preceded a rise in Spike-specific TCR breadth and depth. Spike regions recognized by vaccine-associated CD4 TCRs spanned the protein, led by 160-218 and 743-854.

The V and J ends lost 3 bases and 3 bases respectively, with 9 bases between them. CDR3 size: 14 residues. Germline CDR1 is LNHDA and CDR2 is SQIVND (reference sequence). Sequencing was performed with immunoSEQ multiplex PCR; in TCRdb, only in-frame clones are kept and a portion is missing. The sample records about 86,000 clones, around nine tenths being singletons. The source of this sequence is an adult in good health. This chain connects TRBV19 to TRBJ1-3, with D perhaps TRBD1 (5 bases). Sequences were derived from peripheral blood, sampled on day 0 of AZD1222 vaccination. The CDR3 here is CASSIAQGGNTIYF. The CDR3 region has the DNA TGTGCCAGTAGTATCGCGCAGGGTGGAAACACCATATATTTT. The variable domain in full, with the rest retrieved from reference TRBV19 and TRBJ1-3, is DGGITQSPKYLFRKEGQNVTLSCEQNLNHDAMYWYRQDPGQGLRLIYYSQIVNDFQKGDIAEGYSVSREKKESFPLTVTSAQKNPTAFYLCASSIAQGGNTIYFGEGSWLTVV.